The source of this TCR beta chain is a study of T cell responses to AZD1222 COVID-19 vaccine. Sequencing used immunoSEQ multiplex PCR; TCRdb keeps in-frame clones, though not all of them. Of 120,000 to 150,000 clones in the sample, roughly 93% are singletons; the top ten hold 0.75% to 1%. The CDR3 loop spans 13 amino acids. V shed 9 bases and J shed 0 bases, with 11 bases lying between them. This rearrangement joins TRBV12-3 or TRBV12-4 to TRBJ1-1; the D gene is possibly TRBD1 (5 bases). This receptor was obtained from an adult in good health. The source material was peripheral blood, sampled on day 0 of MenACWY control vaccination. The CDR3 nucleotides are TGTGCCAGTCGGGGGTTCATGAACACTGAAGCTTTCTTT. It codes for CASRGFMNTEAFF.